What follows are 14 T cell receptor beta chains derived from one specimen sequenced in a study of T cells in Graves' hyperthyroidism and ophthalmopathy. RNA transcripts served as the template for amplifying TCR beta CDR3 regions. HTBI primers were used for first-round RT-PCR of the TCR CDR3. TCRdb reanalysed the multiplex PCR reads using MiXCR and keeps one entry per CDR3 protein. Found here are about 180,000 distinct CDR3 sequences, about 9% of them singletons; the top ten hold roughly 23%. Sequenced material: blood. The receptors here all came from a woman aged 18-29 years with Graves' hyperthyroidism that later progressed to Graves' ophthalmopathy.

The chain carries TRBV20-1 and TRBJ2-3, with TRBD2 matching over 15 bases. The germline CDR1 and CDR2 sequences are DFQATT and SNEGSKA (reference sequence). This CDR3 is built from 17 residues. The J segment lost 2 bases and the V segment lost 6 bases, leaving 9 bases of the junction unmatched. The DNA for the CDR3 is TGCAGTGCCCGCGGGACTAGCGGGAGGTATTACACAGATACGCAGTATTTT. This codes for CSARGTSGRYYTDTQYF.

The chain carries TRBV10-1 and TRBJ1-1; 9 nucleotides align to TRBD1. The CDR3 has 14 amino acids. V lost 7 bases, J lost 7 bases, and 10 bases stayed unmatched. Germline loops: CDR1 WNHNN, CDR2 SYGVQD (reference sequence). The CDR3 coding sequence is TGCGCCAGCACGGCGGGACAGGGTGTTATTGAAGCTTTCTTT. Protein product: CASTAGQGVIEAFF.

This clonotype was picked up many times. The chain recombines TRBV2 with TRBJ2-3, with 7 bases fitting TRBD1. Germline CDR1 and CDR2: SNHLY and FYNNEI. V lost 0 bases to trimming and J lost 0 bases; unmatched junction nucleotides: 6. The CDR3 covers 17 residues. CDR3 region: CASSEAATGKSTDTQYF. The CDR3, as DNA: TGTGCCAGCAGTGAAGCTGCGACAGGGAAGAGCACAGATACGCAGTATTTT.

J is TRBJ2-3 and V is TRBV25-1; D tentatively fits TRBD1 or TRBD2 (5 bases each). Trimming stripped 4 bases from V and 4 bases from J, with 9 bases between. Germline loops: CDR1 MGHDK, CDR2 SYGVNS. CDR3 length: 13 amino acids. The CDR3 spells CASSVQGPDTQYF. CDR3 DNA sequence: TGTGCCAGCAGTGTTCAGGGACCAGATACGCAGTATTTT.

This clonotype was picked up many times. The chain combines TRBV4-1 with TRBJ2-7, with a tentative D call TRBD2 (5 bases). The germline gives CDR1 MGHRA, CDR2 YSYEKL. The CDR3 has 14 residues. V dropped 0 bases and J dropped 0 bases, with 6 bases sitting between them. The CDR3 loop is CASSQDDYSYEQYF. For the CDR3, the DNA is TGCGCCAGCAGCCAAGACGACTACTCCTACGAGCAGTACTTC.

There are a few counts of this clonotype. This chain connects TRBV20-1 to TRBJ2-7; the match to TRBD2 covers 9 bases. The CDR3 runs to 14 residues. Germline V lookup: CDR1 DFQATT, CDR2 SNEGSKA (reference sequence). Unmatched junction bases numbered 9, after V lost 5 bases and J lost 4 bases. The CDR3 DNA is TGCAGTGCTTTGCTAGCGGGGAGAAATTACGAGCAGTACTTC. This gives the protein CSALLAGRNYEQYF.

Ten or more counts support this clonotype. This chain connects TRBV3-1 to TRBJ2-2; D is unclear. Trimming removed 4 bases at V and 1 base at J, with 19 bases between. CDR3 length: 18 residues. CDR1 LGHDT and CDR2 YNNKEL come from the germline V gene (reference sequence). CDR3 in DNA: TGTGCCAGCAGCCGCCCGCCCAGTATGCTGCGGAACACCGGGGAGCTGTTTTTT. This gives the protein CASSRPPSMLRNTGELFF.

This clonotype was detected ten times or more. This chain joins TRBV20-1 and TRBJ1-2, with no clear D. This CDR3 spans 16 amino acids. V lost 1 base and J 2 bases, leaving 17 bases between the germline ends. CDR1 is DFQATT, CDR2 SNEGSKA, per germline (reference sequence). CDR3 sequence: CSARVLASGLNYGYTF. CDR3 sequence (DNA): TGCAGTGCTAGAGTTTTAGCGTCAGGATTAAACTATGGCTACACCTTC.

This clonotype was seen many times. This sequence joins TRBV27 and TRBJ2-7, with 8 bases aligning to TRBD1. V trimming: 8 bases; J trimming: 5 bases; junction bases outside the gene matches: 17. The CDR3 runs 16 residues. Germline V gene data show CDR1 as MNHEY and CDR2 as SMNVEV (reference sequence). The CDR3 loop reads CASRSGRLTGGNEQYF. In nucleotides, the CDR3 is TGTGCCAGCCGTTCGGGCCGATTAACAGGGGGTAACGAGCAGTACTTC.

This clonotype appeared a few times. V gene TRBV29-1 combines with J gene TRBJ1-2, with unresolved D. Trimming cost V 4 bases and J 5 bases, with 26 bases left between them. Looked up from germline, CDR1 is SQVTM and CDR2 is ANQGSEA. This CDR3 contains 17 residues. CDR3 in amino acids: CSVVGPARNRIGYGYTF. The CDR3 DNA reads TGCAGCGTTGTAGGGCCGGCCAGGAATCGAATTGGGTATGGCTACACCTTC.

This clonotype was recorded many times. A read error is possible here, since a much larger clone lies one base away. V usage is TRBV28 and J usage is TRBJ2-1; D call uncertain. Germline loops: CDR1 MDHEN, CDR2 SYDVKM. Deletions cut 5 bases from V and 4 bases from J, with 3 bases between. The CDR3 is 11 residues long. The CDR3 DNA sequence: TGTGCCAGCAGTCCATACAATGAGCAGTTCTTC. This codes for CASSPYNEQFF. The full variable domain, its missing parts supplied by reference TRBV28 and TRBJ2-1, is DVKVTQSSRYLVKRTGEKVFLECVQDMDHENMFWYRQDPGLGLRLIYFSYDVKMKEKGDIPEGYSVSREKKERFSLILESASTNQTSMYLCASSPYNEQFFGPGTRLTVL.

In this sample, this clonotype turned up many times. The V gene is TRBV12-3 or TRBV12-4, the J gene TRBJ1-3; D possibly corresponds to TRBD1 (5 bases). V was shortened by 5 bases and J by 0 bases, with 14 bases between the two germline ends. This CDR3 contains 16 residues. The CDR3 here is CASSPGRRSSGNTIYF. As DNA, the CDR3 is TGTGCCAGCAGTCCGGGACGGAGGAGCTCTGGAAACACCATATATTTT.

This clonotype was counted many times. This chain links TRBV7-9 with TRBJ1-1; 9 bases fit TRBD1. This CDR3 region has 15 residues. In germline, CDR1 is SEHNR, CDR2 FQNEAQ (reference sequence). Trimming cost V 5 bases and J 4 bases; bases outside gene matches: 8. The CDR3 bases are TGTGCCAGCAGCCCCTGGACAGGGGATGGCACTGAAGCTTTCTTT. Translated, it gives CASSPWTGDGTEAFF.

The table lists this clonotype with many counts. This rearrangement joins TRBV7-9 to TRBJ1-5; D gene unclear. V gave up 10 bases and J gave up 0 bases, with 13 bases separating them. This CDR3 is 14 amino acids long. From germline, CDR1 is SEHNR and CDR2 FQNEAQ (reference sequence). This CDR3 reads CATQRLYSNQPQHF. The CDR3 DNA follows: TGTGCCACGCAGAGGCTCTATAGCAATCAGCCCCAGCATTTT.